Each of the 3 T cell receptor beta chains below was sequenced from the same sample in a study of blood T cell repertoires in COVID-19. Libraries were prepared by immunoSEQ multiplex PCR; TCRdb keeps only in-frame clonotypes and omits some of them. Of around 400,000 clones listed, roughly nine tenths were seen once; the top ten hold just over 0.85%. Sequencing used PBMCs or T cells enriched from blood (not recorded which). These receptors came from a woman in her thirties or forties who had been exposed to COVID-19.

The table lists this clone with a count of one. CDR3 region: CASSQAQTNIQYF. CDR3 bases: TGTGCCAGCAGCCAGGCCCAAACAAACATTCAGTACTTC. The chain combines TRBV12-3 or TRBV12-4 with TRBJ2-4; no firm D call. This CDR3 is built from 13 residues. Trimming removed 6 bases from V and 6 bases from J, with 12 bases in between.

The CDR3 DNA sequence: TGTGCCAGCAGCCAAGACAGGGAATATGGCTACACCTTC. This encodes CASSQDREYGYTF. The chain uses TRBV3-1 (or the pseudogene TRBV3-2) and TRBJ1-2; perhaps TRBD1 as D (5 bases). The germline V gene encodes CDR1 LGHDT and CDR2 YNNKEL (reference sequence). V was shortened by 0 bases and J by 5 bases, with 7 bases between the two germline ends. The CDR3 is made up of 13 amino acids.

The CDR3 DNA is TGCGCCAGCAGAGAACATAGCGGGGTTGAGACCCAGTACTTC. Its translation is CASREHSGVETQYF. This rearrangement joins TRBV5-1 to TRBJ2-5; 8 bases fit TRBD2. This CDR3 is 14 amino acids long. J lost 5 bases, V lost 5 bases, and 8 bases had no gene match. In germline, CDR1 is SGHRS, CDR2 YFSETQ.